The rows below give T cell receptor beta chains drawn from one sample of a study of blood T cell repertoires in COVID-19. The data were produced by immunoSEQ multiplex PCR, yet TCRdb's version contains in-frame clones alone and is incomplete. The repertoire holds more than 30,000 clones, roughly 80% seen once, with approximately 15% in the top ten. The sequencing input was peripheral blood. Receptors were obtained from a woman in her 70s with acute or convalescent COVID-19. CDR3s include the opening cysteine and the closing phenylalanine or tryptophan. D genes are given only for firm matches. Size is omitted from some rows. Given values are once, few, many or a class for expanded clones.

-	TRBJ1-1	TRBV28	-	TGTGCCAGCAGTTTTGCAGGGATGAACACTGAAGCTTTCTTT	CASSFAGMNTEAFF
-	TRBJ2-2	TRBV9	TRBD2	TGTGCCAGCAGCGTAGTGCTAGCGGGGGGCCCCTGGGAGCTGTTTTTT	CASSVVLAGGPWELFF
-	TRBJ2-7	TRBV13	TRBD2	TGTGCCAGCAGCGGAGGTCTAGCGGGGAACGAGCAGTACTTC	CASSGGLAGNEQYF
-	TRBJ2-7	TRBV6-6	TRBD2	TGTGCCAGCAGTTACTCGGGTAGCGGGGTGCCGGAGCAGTACTTC	CASSYSGSGVPEQYF
-	TRBJ2-2	TRBV6-2/TRBV6-3	TRBD2	TGTGCCAGCAGTTATGGGCACACTAGCGGGAAAAACACCGGGGAGCTGTTTTTT	CASSYGHTSGKNTGELFF
-	TRBJ1-3	TRBV5-6	-	TGTGCCAGCAGCCTGACAGGTGGAAACACCATATATTTT	CASSLTGGNTIYF
-	TRBJ2-1	TRBV6-5	TRBD2	TGTGCCAGCAGACCTCAGGGAGGGGTGTACAATGAGCAGTTCTTC	CASRPQGGVYNEQFF
-	TRBJ2-5	TRBV18	TRBD2	TGTGCCAGCTCACTAAACCTAGCGGGTAACCTCCAAGAGACCCAGTACTTC	CASSLNLAGNLQETQYF
-	TRBJ2-1	TRBV7-2	-	TGTGCCAGCAGCTTATTCGAGGAATGGTCCTACAATGAGCAGTTCTTC	CASSLFEEWSYNEQFF
-	TRBJ2-1	TRBV7-9	TRBD1	TGTGCCAGCAGCTTTACAGGGGGTACCTACAATGAGCAGTTCTTC	CASSFTGGTYNEQFF
few	TRBJ1-4	TRBV21-1	-	TGTGCCAGCAGCAAAGGCACCCGGGACACCGATGAAAAACTGTTTTTT	CASSKGTRDTDEKLFF
-	TRBJ2-4	TRBV19	TRBD2	TGTGCCAGTAGTATCGTCCTAGCGGGCCACCTAGCCAAAAACATTCAGTACTTC	CASSIVLAGHLAKNIQYF
once	TRBJ2-7	TRBV10-3	TRBD1	TGTGCCATCAGTGATAGGGGACAGAACTACGAGCAGTACTTC	CAISDRGQNYEQYF
-	TRBJ1-5	TRBV21-1	-	TGTGCCAGCAGCAAGGATCGACAGGGGGCGCATCAGCCCCAGCATTTT	CASSKDRQGAHQPQHF
-	TRBJ1-4	TRBV9	-	TGTGCCAGCAGTTCCCTAGGTGGTAATGAAAAACTGTTTTTT	CASSSLGGNEKLFF
-	TRBJ1-1	TRBV5-5	-	TGTGCCAGCAGCCCGCACCGCGCTGAAGCTTTCTTT	CASSPHRAEAFF
once	TRBJ2-2	TRBV2	-	TGTGCCAGCAGTCTTACGAACACCGGGGAGCTGTTTTTT	CASSLTNTGELFF
few	TRBJ2-7	TRBV6-6	TRBD2	TGTGCCAGCAGCATAAGCGGGGGGCCGCGAGAGCAGTACTTC	CASSISGGPREQYF
few	TRBJ2-3	TRBV3-1/TRBV3-2	-	TGTGCCAGCAGCCAAGGCTTGTCGAGCGGATCTAGCACAGATACGCAGTATTTT	CASSQGLSSGSSTDTQYF
few	TRBJ1-6	TRBV5-1	-	TGCGCCAGCAGCTTGTCCGGGGATGGGTCACCCCTCCACTTT	CASSLSGDGSPLHF
once	TRBJ2-5	TRBV5-1	-	TGCGCCAGCAGCTTGAGTGTGACGGGAGAGACCCAGTACTTC	CASSLSVTGETQYF
-	TRBJ2-1	TRBV5-1	TRBD1	TGCGCCAGCAGCTTGGACCCTGGGACAGGGGACAATGAGCAGTTCTTC	CASSLDPGTGDNEQFF
once	TRBJ2-7	TRBV27	TRBD1	TGTGCCAGCAGTTCCCCGGGACAGGGAATTACACAGTACTTC	CASSSPGQGITQYF
few	TRBJ1-2	TRBV19	TRBD1	TGTGCCAGTAGTATTTGGACAGGCCGGCTGGACTACACCTTC	CASSIWTGRLDYTF
-	TRBJ1-1	TRBV6-5	TRBD1	TGTGCCACCGGGACAGGATCGAACACTGAAGCTTTCTTT	CATGTGSNTEAFF
-	TRBJ2-3	TRBV7-8	TRBD2	TGTGCCAGCGGAGCTAGCGGGGGGGTCCGGGGTACGCAGTATTTT	CASGASGGVRGTQYF
-	TRBJ2-6	TRBV19	TRBD2	TGTGCCAGTAGTTTTCCCGGGACTAGGAGCTCTGGGGCCAACGTCCTGACTTTC	CASSFPGTRSSGANVLTF
-	TRBJ1-5	TRBV18	TRBD1	TGTGCCAGCTCACCACGATCGGACAGGAACAATCAGCCCCAGCATTTT	CASSPRSDRNNQPQHF
-	TRBJ2-7	TRBV27	-	TGTGCCAGCAGGCGTGGGCTAGCCGTATACGAGCAGTACTTC	CASRRGLAVYEQYF
-	TRBJ2-3	TRBV6-6	-	TGTGCCAGCAGCCCTCTCGGCAGGGTCACAGATACGCAGTATTTT	CASSPLGRVTDTQYF
-	TRBJ1-2	TRBV20-1	TRBD1	TGCAGTGCTAGTAGATTGGACAGGGGAGTCTATGGCTACACCTTC	CSASRLDRGVYGYTF
-	TRBJ2-1	TRBV29-1	-	TGCAGCGTCCACATTGGGGGCGATGAGCAGTTCTTC	CSVHIGGDEQFF
-	TRBJ1-2	TRBV6-5	TRBD1	TGTGCCAGCGGGGGGACAGGGGGAGACTATGGCTACACCTTC	CASGGTGGDYGYTF
-	TRBJ2-7	TRBV6-5	TRBD2	TGTGCCAGCCATGCTATAGCGGGGGGGCCCTACGAGCAGTACTTC	CASHAIAGGPYEQYF
-	TRBJ1-2	TRBV29-1	-	TGCAGCGTTGAAGAAGCCTGGGACACCTTTAACTATGGCTACACCTTC	CSVEEAWDTFNYGYTF
once	TRBJ2-3	TRBV5-1	TRBD2	TGCGCCAGCAGCTCAGCTAGCGGGGGGTTCACAGATACGCAGTATTTT	CASSSASGGFTDTQYF
-	TRBJ1-2	TRBV6-5	-	TGTGCCAGCTATTTAGGGGGCTATGGCTACACCTTC	CASYLGGYGYTF
-	TRBJ1-1	TRBV19	-	TGTGCCAGTACTCAGGAGGCGCGCACTGAAGCTTTCTTT	CASTQEARTEAFF
-	TRBJ1-5	TRBV4-1	-	TGCGCCAGCAGCCAAGGGCCCCCGGGACATAGCAATCAGCCCCAGCATTTT	CASSQGPPGHSNQPQHF
-	TRBJ1-4	TRBV3-1/TRBV3-2	-	TGTGCCAGCAGCCAGGTGGTTGGGCAGGGCTATGAAAAACTGTTTTTT	CASSQVVGQGYEKLFF
-	TRBJ1-2	TRBV12-2	-	TGTGCAAGTCGCTTAAGGGGTCTTTTAAACTATGGCTACACCTTC	CASRLRGLLNYGYTF
-	TRBJ1-1	TRBV7-2	-	TGTGCCAGCAGCCCGCGGACAGCGAACACTGAAGCTTTCTTT	CASSPRTANTEAFF
-	TRBJ2-7	TRBV2	-	TGTGCCAGCAGAGTCAGAACCTCCTACGAGCAGTACTTC	CASRVRTSYEQYF
few	TRBJ2-2	TRBV14	-	TGTGCCAGCAGCCAAGGGCTAGCGTCCACCGGGGAGCTGTTTTTT	CASSQGLASTGELFF
-	TRBJ2-5	TRBV6-6	TRBD2	TGTGCCAGCAGTCATCGACTAGCGGGAGGACCGTACCAAGAGACCCAGTACTTC	CASSHRLAGGPYQETQYF
once	TRBJ2-1	TRBV9	TRBD2	TGTGCCAGCAGCCCATCAGCGGGAGGGCCAAATGAGCAGTTCTTC	CASSPSAGGPNEQFF
-	TRBJ1-1	TRBV14	-	TGTGCCAGCAGCCAATACGGGGGGACTGAAGCTTTCTTT	CASSQYGGTEAFF
-	TRBJ1-2	TRBV4-1	TRBD1	TGCGCCAGCAGCCAGGAGGACAGGGGGTACTATGGCTACACCTTC	CASSQEDRGYYGYTF
-	TRBJ2-5	TRBV7-8	TRBD2	TGTGCCAGCAGCCTCGGGACTAGCGGGGGGGAGACCCAGTACTTC	CASSLGTSGGETQYF
-	TRBJ1-2	TRBV7-9	-	TGTGCCAGCAGCCCCGACACAGGTGGCTACACCTTC	CASSPDTGGYTF
-	TRBJ2-5	TRBV7-9	-	TGTGCCAGCAGCTTCCAGTTTTCCCCCCGTTGGGAGACCCAGTACTTC	CASSFQFSPRWETQYF
-	TRBJ2-1	TRBV4-2	TRBD1	TGTGCCAGCAGCCGAGACGTACACCGGACAGGGGGAAACAATGAGCAGTTCTTC	CASSRDVHRTGGNNEQFF
-	TRBJ2-1	TRBV29-1	TRBD2	TGCAGCGTTACCCGGTGGACTAGCGGGAGTGTTCTAGACAATGAGCAGTTCTTC	CSVTRWTSGSVLDNEQFF
-	TRBJ2-5	TRBV7-2	TRBD2	TGTGCCAGCAGCGGACTAGCGGGAGTCGAGACCCAGTACTTC	CASSGLAGVETQYF
-	TRBJ1-3	TRBV7-6	-	TGTGCCAGCAGCCTGGACGGCGGGACTGGAAACACCATATATTTT	CASSLDGGTGNTIYF
once	TRBJ2-7	TRBV27	TRBD1	TGTGCCAGCGGAGGTCACAGGGGGATCGACGAGCAGTACTTC	CASGGHRGIDEQYF
-	TRBJ2-7	TRBV5-1	-	TGCGCCAGCAGCTTGGCCGAACGGGCCTACGAGCAGTACTTC	CASSLAERAYEQYF
-	TRBJ1-2	TRBV5-1	-	TGCGCCAGCAGCCCCGAGGGGGTAGCAGCCTATGGCTACACCTTC	CASSPEGVAAYGYTF
-	TRBJ2-1	TRBV5-1	TRBD2	TGCGCCGGCAGACTAGCCCCATACAATGAGCAGTTCTTC	CAGRLAPYNEQFF